This T cell receptor beta chain was observed in a study of blood T cell repertoires in COVID-19. Turning to the study itself: Both acute and convalescent COVID-19 samples were obtained from the United States, Italy and Spain. PBMCs, B-cell-depleted T cells, or T cells were the source of the cDNA or gDNA that made up the material.

V was clipped by 5 bases and J by 4 bases, with 11 bases between them. CDR1 is SGHDN, CDR2 FVKESK, per germline. CDR3 length equals 14 residues. Per the study methods: Reference gene primer amplification gave estimated nucleated cell counts. The assay was immunoSEQ multiplex PCR, and TCRdb's table has in-frame clones only and misses some. Clone size and V and J calls were adopted from that table, with D and trimming inferred from the DNA. The profile shows about 200,000 clones, 65% to 90% of them singletons. The chain links TRBV14 to TRBJ2-2; the D is unclear. The material sequenced was peripheral blood. This clonotype was obtained from an elderly man with acute or convalescent COVID-19. CDR3 DNA sequence: TGTGCCAGCAGCTCTACAGTGAGCACCGGGGAGCTGTTTTTT. This codes for CASSSTVSTGELFF.